This TCR beta chain was obtained from a study of shared clonotypes between healthy human individuals. Findings and limits, study-wide: Richness estimates generally favored naive over memory subsets. Shared clonotypes across all four donors exceeded non-shared ones in generation probability.

About this clone: The antigen is not known.

The CDR3 is 15 amino acids. Over several immunoSEQ plates, each subset's genomic DNA was distributed in even portions. TCRdb keeps only in-frame clones here, not all; method: immunoSEQ multiplex PCR. The sample holds some 1.5 million clones; over 95% are singletons and the top ten take roughly 1.2%. What was sequenced was naive CD4+ T cells sorted from blood. The subset here: CD45RA+ positively selected. The receptor was derived from a man younger than 40 in good health. V gene TRBV21-1 combines with J gene TRBJ1-1. TRBV21-1 is assigned pseudogene status. The CDR3 protein is CASSTAHTGLTEAFF. The CDR3 DNA reads as TGTGCCAGCAGTACCGCACACACCGGACTTACTGAAGCTTTCTTT.